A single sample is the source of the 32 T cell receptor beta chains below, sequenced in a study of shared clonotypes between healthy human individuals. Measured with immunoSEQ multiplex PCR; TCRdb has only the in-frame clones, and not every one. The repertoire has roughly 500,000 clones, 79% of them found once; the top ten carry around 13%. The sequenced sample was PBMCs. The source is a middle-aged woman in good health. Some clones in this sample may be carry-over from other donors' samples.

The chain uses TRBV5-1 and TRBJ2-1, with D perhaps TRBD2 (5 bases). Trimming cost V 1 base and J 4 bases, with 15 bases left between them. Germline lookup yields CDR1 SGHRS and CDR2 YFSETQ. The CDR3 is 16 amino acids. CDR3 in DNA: TGCGCCAGCAGCTTGTTTGCCGGGGTTGAGTACAATGAGCAGTTCTTC. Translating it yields CASSLFAGVEYNEQFF.

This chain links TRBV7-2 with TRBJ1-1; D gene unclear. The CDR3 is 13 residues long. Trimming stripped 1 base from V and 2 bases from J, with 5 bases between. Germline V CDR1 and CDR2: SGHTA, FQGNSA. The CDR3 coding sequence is TGTGCCAGCAGCTTAGTTCTAAACACTGAAGCTTTCTTT. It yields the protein CASSLVLNTEAFF.

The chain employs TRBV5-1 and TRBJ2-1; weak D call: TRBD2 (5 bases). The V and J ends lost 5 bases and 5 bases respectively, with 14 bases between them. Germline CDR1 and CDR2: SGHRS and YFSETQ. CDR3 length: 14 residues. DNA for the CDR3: TGCGCCAGCAGTATCCAGCGGATAGACAATGAGCAGTTCTTC. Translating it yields CASSIQRIDNEQFF.

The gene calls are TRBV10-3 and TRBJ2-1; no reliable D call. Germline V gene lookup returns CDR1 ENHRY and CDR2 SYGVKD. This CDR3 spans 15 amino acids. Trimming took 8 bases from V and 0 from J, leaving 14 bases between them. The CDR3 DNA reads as TGTGCCATCGAAGCCTCGACTGGCTCCTACAATGAGCAGTTCTTC. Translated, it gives CAIEASTGSYNEQFF.

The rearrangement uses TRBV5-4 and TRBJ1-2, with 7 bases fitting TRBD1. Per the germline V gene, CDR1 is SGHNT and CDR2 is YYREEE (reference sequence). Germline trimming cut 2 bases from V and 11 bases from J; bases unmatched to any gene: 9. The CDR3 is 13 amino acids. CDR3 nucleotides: TGTGCCAGCAGCTTCGACAGGGATTACGGATACACCTTC. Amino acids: CASSFDRDYGYTF.

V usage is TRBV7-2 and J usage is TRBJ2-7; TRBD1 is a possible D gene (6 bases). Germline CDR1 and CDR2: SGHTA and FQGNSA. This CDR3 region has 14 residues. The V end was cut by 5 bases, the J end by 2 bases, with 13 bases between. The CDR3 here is CASSPHRATYEQYF. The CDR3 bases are TGTGCCAGCAGCCCCCACAGGGCTACCTACGAGCAGTACTTC.

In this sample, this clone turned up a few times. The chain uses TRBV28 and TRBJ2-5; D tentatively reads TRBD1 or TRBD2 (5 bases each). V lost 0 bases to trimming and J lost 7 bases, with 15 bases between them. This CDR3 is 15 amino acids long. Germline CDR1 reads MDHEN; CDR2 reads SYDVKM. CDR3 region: CASSLWVGAEGTQYF. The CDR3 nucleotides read TGTGCCAGCAGTTTATGGGTAGGGGCCGAGGGGACCCAGTACTTC.

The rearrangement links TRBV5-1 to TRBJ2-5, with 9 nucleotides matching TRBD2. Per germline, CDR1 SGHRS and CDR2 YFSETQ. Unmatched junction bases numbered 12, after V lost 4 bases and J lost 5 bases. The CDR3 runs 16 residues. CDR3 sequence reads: CASSHNSGSPGETQYF. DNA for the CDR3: TGCGCCAGCAGCCACAATAGCGGGAGCCCGGGGGAGACCCAGTACTTC.

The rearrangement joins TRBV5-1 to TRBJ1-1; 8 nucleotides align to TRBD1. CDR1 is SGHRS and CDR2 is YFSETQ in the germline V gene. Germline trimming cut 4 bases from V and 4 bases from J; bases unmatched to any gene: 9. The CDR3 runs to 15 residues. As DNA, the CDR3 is TGCGCCAGCAGCCAAAACCGACAGGGGACCACTGAAGCTTTCTTT. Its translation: CASSQNRQGTTEAFF.

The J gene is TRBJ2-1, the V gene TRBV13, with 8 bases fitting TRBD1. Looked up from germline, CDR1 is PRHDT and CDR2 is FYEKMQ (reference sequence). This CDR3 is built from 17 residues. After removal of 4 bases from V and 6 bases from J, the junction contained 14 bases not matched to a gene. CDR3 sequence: CASSSLGRTGSGNEQFF. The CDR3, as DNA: TGTGCCAGCAGCTCATTGGGTCGGACAGGGTCTGGCAATGAGCAGTTCTTC.

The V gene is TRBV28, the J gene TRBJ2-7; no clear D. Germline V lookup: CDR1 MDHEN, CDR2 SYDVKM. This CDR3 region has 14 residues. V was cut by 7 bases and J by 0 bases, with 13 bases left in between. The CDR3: CASKGMQNSYEQYF. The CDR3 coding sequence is TGTGCCAGCAAAGGTATGCAAAACTCCTACGAGCAGTACTTC. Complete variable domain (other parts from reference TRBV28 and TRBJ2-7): DVKVTQSSRYLVKRTGEKVFLECVQDMDHENMFWYRQDPGLGLRLIYFSYDVKMKEKGDIPEGYSVSREKKERFSLILESASTNQTSMYLCASKGMQNSYEQYFGPGTRLTVT.

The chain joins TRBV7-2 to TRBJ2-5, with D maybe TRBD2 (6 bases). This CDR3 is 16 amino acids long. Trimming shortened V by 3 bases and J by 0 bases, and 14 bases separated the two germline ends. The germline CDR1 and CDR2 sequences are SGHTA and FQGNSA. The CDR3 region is CASSFGSSADQETQYF. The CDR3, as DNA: TGTGCCAGCAGCTTTGGTTCTAGCGCCGACCAAGAGACCCAGTACTTC.

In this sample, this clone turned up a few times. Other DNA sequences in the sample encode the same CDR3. CDR3 in DNA: TGCAGCGTTGAGGAGGGGGCCGGGGAGCAGTACTTC. Protein sequence: CSVEEGAGEQYF. V gene TRBV29-1 combines with J gene TRBJ2-7; tentatively, D is TRBD1 (7 bases). The CDR3 is 12 amino acids. Looked up from germline, CDR1 is SQVTM and CDR2 is ANQGSEA. V was cut by 3 bases and J by 7 bases, with 13 bases left in between.

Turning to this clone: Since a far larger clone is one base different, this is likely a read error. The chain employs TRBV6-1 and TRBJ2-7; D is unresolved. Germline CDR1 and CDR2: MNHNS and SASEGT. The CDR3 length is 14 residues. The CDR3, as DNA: TGTGCCAGCAGTGTTGCCGAGAGCTCCTGCGAGCAGTACTTC. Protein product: CASSVAESSCEQYF.

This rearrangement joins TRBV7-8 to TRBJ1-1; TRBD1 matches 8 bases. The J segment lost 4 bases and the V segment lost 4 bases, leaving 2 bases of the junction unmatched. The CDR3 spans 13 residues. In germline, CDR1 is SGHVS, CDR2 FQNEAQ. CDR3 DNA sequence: TGTGCCAGCAGCTCAGACAGGGGCACTGAAGCTTTCTTT. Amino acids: CASSSDRGTEAFF.

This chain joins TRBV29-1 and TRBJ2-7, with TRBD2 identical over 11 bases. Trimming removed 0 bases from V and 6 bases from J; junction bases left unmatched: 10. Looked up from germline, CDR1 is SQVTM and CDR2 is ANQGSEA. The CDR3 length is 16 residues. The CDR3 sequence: CSVEDPLLAGGGEQYF. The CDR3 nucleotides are TGCAGCGTTGAAGATCCACTCCTAGCGGGAGGTGGCGAGCAGTACTTC.

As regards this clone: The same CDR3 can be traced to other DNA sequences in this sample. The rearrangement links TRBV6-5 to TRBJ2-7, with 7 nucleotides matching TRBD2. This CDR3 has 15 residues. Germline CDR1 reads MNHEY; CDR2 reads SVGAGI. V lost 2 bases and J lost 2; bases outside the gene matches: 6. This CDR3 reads CASSYGLAGTYEQYF. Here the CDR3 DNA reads TGTGCCAGCAGTTACGGGTTAGCGGGCACCTACGAGCAGTACTTC.

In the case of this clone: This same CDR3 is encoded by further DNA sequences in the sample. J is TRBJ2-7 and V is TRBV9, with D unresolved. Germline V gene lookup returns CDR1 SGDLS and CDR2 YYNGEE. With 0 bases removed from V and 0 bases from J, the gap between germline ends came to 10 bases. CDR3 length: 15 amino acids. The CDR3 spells CASSVGDEYSYEQYF. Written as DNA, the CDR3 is TGTGCCAGCAGCGTAGGGGATGAGTACTCCTACGAGCAGTACTTC.

As DNA, the CDR3 is TGTGCCAGCAGCCCTCCATCGGAGACCCAGTACTTC. It translates to CASSPPSETQYF. The chain employs TRBV9 and TRBJ2-5, with D uncertain. V shed 4 bases and J shed 5 bases, with 9 bases lying between them. CDR3 length: 12 amino acids. The germline gives CDR1 SGDLS, CDR2 YYNGEE. Full variable domain (missing parts from reference TRBV9 and TRBJ2-5): DSGVTQTPKHLITATGQRVTLRCSPRSGDLSVYWYQQSLDQGLQFLIQYYNGEERAKGNILERFSAQQFPDLHSELNLSSLELGDSALYFCASSPPSETQYFGPGTRLLVL.

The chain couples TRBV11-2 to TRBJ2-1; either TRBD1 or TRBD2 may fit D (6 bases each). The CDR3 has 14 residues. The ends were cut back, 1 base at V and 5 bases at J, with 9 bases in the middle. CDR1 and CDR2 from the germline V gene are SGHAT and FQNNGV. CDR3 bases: TGTGCCAGCAGCTTAGGCGGGACACACAATGAGCAGTTCTTC. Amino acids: CASSLGGTHNEQFF.

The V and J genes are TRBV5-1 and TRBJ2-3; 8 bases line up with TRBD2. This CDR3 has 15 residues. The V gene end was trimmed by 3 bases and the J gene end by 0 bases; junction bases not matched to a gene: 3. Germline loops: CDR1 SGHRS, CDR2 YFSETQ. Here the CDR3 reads CASSYSSGSTDTQYF. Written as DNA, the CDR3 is TGCGCCAGCAGCTACTCTAGCGGGAGCACAGATACGCAGTATTTT.

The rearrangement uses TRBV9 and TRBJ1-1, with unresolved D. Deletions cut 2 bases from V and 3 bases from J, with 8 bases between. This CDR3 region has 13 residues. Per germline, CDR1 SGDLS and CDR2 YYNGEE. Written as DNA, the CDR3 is TGTGCCAGCAGCGTCAGCGTGGACACTGAAGCTTTCTTT. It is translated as CASSVSVDTEAFF.

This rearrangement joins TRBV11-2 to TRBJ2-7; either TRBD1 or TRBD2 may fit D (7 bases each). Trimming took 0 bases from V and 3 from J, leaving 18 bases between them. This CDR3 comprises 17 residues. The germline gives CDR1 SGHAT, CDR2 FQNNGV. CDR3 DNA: TGTGCCAGCAGCTTAGAGGGGGGAGGGGGCCTGCTCTACGAGCAGTACTTC. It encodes CASSLEGGGGLLYEQYF.

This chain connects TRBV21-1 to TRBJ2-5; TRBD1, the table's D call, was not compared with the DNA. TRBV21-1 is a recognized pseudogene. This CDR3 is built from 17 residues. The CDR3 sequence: CASSKAGPGRGWETQYF. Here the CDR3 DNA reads TGTGCCAGCAGCAAAGCCGGTCCGGGCAGGGGCTGGGAGACCCAGTACTTC.

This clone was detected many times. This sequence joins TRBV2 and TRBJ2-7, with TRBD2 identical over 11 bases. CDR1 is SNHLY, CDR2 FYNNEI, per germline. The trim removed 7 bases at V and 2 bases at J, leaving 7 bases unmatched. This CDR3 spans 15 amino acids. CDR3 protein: CASKPGTSGPYEQYF. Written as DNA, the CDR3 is TGTGCCAGCAAGCCCGGGACTAGCGGTCCCTACGAGCAGTACTTC. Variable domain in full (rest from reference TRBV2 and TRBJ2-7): EPEVTQTPSHQVTQMGQEVILRCVPISNHLYFYWYRQILGQKVEFLVSFYNNEISEKSEIFDDQFSVERPDGSNFTLKIRSTKLEDSAMYFCASKPGTSGPYEQYFGPGTRLTVT.

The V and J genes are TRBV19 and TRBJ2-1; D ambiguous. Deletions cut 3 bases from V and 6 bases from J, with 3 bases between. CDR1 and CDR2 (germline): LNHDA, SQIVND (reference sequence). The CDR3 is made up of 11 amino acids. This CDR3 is CASSIRNEQFF. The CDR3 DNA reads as TGTGCCAGTAGTATCCGCAATGAGCAGTTCTTC.

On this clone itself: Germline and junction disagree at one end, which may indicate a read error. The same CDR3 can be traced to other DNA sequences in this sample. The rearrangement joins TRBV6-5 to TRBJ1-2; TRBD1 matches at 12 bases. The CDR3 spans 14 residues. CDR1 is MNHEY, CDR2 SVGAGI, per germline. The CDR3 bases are TGTGCCAGCAGTTACACGTCGGGACAGGGGGCCTACACTTTC. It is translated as CASSYTSGQGAYTF.

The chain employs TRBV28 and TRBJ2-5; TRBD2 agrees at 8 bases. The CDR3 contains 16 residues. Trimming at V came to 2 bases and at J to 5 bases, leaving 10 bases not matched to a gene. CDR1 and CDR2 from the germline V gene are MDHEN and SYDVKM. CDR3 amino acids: CASSLVVAGNFETQYF. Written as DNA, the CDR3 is TGTGCCAGCAGTTTAGTCGTAGCGGGAAACTTCGAGACCCAGTACTTC.

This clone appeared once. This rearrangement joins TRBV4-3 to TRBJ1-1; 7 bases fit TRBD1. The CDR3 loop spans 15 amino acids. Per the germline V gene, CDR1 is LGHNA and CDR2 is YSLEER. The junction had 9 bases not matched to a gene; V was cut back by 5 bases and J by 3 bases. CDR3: CASSTHPGQHTEAFF. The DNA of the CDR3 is TGCGCCAGCAGCACCCACCCGGGACAGCACACTGAAGCTTTCTTT.

The CDR3 DNA reads as TGTGCCAGCAGCGCGGAGGGGGGGCCCTACAATGAGCAGTTCTTC. Translation: CASSAEGGPYNEQFF. The chain has TRBV9 and TRBJ2-1, with D possibly matching TRBD2 (7 bases). CDR1 is SGDLS and CDR2 is YYNGEE in the germline V gene. V was shortened by 3 bases and J by 2 bases, with 12 bases between the two germline ends. The CDR3 covers 15 residues. Supplemented by reference TRBV9 and TRBJ2-1, the full variable domain reads DSGVTQTPKHLITATGQRVTLRCSPRSGDLSVYWYQQSLDQGLQFLIQYYNGEERAKGNILERFSAQQFPDLHSELNLSSLELGDSALYFCASSAEGGPYNEQFFGPGTRLTVL.

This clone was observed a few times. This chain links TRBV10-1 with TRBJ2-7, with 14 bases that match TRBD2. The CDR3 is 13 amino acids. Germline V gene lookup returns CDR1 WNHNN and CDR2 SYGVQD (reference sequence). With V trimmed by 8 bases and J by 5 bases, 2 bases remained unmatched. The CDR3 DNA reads TGCGCCAGCTCGGGACTAGCGGGAGACGAGCAGTACTTC. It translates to CASSGLAGDEQYF.

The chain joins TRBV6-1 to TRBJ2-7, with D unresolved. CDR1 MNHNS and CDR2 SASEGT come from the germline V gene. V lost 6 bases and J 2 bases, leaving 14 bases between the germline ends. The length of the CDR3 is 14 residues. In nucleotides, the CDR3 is TGTGCCAGCAGGTCACAGCTTACAGCCTACGAGCAGTACTTC. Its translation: CASRSQLTAYEQYF.